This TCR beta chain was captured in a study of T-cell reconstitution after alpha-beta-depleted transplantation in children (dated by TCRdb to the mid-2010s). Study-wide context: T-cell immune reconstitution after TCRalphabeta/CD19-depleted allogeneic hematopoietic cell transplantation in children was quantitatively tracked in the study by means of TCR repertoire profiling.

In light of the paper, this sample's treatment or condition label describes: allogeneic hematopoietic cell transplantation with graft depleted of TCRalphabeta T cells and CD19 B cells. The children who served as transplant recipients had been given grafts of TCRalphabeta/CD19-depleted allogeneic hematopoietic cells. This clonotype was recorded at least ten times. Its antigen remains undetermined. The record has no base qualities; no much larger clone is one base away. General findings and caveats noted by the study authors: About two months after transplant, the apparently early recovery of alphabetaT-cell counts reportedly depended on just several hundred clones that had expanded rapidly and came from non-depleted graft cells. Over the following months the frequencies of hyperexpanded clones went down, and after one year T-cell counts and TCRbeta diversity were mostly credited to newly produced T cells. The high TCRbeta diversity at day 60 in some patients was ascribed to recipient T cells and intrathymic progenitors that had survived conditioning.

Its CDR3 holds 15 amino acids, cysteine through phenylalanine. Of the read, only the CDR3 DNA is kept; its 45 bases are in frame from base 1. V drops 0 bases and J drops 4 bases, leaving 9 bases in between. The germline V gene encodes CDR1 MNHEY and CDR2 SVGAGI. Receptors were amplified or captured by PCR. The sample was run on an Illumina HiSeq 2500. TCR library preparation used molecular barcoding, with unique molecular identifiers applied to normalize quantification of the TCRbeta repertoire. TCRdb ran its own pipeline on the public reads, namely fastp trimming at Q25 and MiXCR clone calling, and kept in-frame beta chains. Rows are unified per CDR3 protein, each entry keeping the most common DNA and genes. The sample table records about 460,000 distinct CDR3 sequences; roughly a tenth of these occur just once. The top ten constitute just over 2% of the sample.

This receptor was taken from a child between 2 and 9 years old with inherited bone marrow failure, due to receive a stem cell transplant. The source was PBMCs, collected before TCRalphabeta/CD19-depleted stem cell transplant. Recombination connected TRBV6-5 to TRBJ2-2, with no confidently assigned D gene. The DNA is TGTGCCAGCAGTTACTCGATAGGGTTCACCGGGGAGCTGTTTTTT. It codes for CASSYSIGFTGELFF.